The sequence of this T cell receptor (beta chain) was determined in a study of blood T cell repertoires in COVID-19. As for the study in general: The samples span acute and convalescent COVID-19 from the United States, Italy and Spain.

CDR1 is LGHNA, CDR2 YSLEER, per germline. Trimming shortened V by 0 bases and J by 0 bases, and 9 bases separated the two germline ends. The CDR3 sequence is 15 residues long. The protocol was immunoSEQ multiplex PCR, while the TCRdb copy is restricted to in-frame clones and leaves out a portion. The sample lists tens of thousands of clones; 80% to 85% were seen once. The specimen sequenced was peripheral blood. This chain links TRBV4-3 with TRBJ2-7; D is perhaps TRBD1 (5 bases). This TCR was recovered from a human donor in a cohort sampled during active COVID-19. The chain's CDR3 is CASSQDRQSSYEQYF. The CDR3 DNA is TGCGCCAGCAGCCAAGATAGACAGAGCTCCTACGAGCAGTACTTC.